These 24 T cell receptor beta chains were sequenced from one sample in a study of low-dose radiotherapy and immunotherapy resistance in tumors. Covering alpha and beta chains, TRAV- and TRBV-specific primers were used for the first-strand cDNA. Using a constant-region primer together with a V-primer adapter, TCRs were subjected to roughly 20 PCR cycles of amplification. TCRdb redid the calling of the reads with MiXCR, one entry per CDR3 protein. The repertoire holds 60,000 to 75,000 distinct CDR3 sequences, about 25% seen once, with about 6.6% in the top ten. Time point indicated: before trial treatment. Sequencing was performed on PBMCs, taken before treatment. These receptors were collected from a male donor with rectosigmoid adenocarcinoma.

This clonotype was recorded many times. The V and J genes are TRBV11-3 and TRBJ2-3; D possibly matches TRBD1 or TRBD2 (5 bases each). CDR1 and CDR2 (germline): SGHNT, YENEEA. This CDR3 is 17 amino acids long. V lost 5 bases, J lost 0 bases, and 18 bases lay in between. The CDR3 spells CASSKTAPWGSTDTQYF. CDR3 nucleotide sequence: TGTGCCAGCAGCAAAACCGCCCCGTGGGGGAGCACAGATACGCAGTATTTT.

This chain connects TRBV9 to TRBJ1-4; no reliable D call. The CDR3 runs 14 residues. CDR1 SGDLS and CDR2 YYNGEE come from the germline V gene. The V end lost 7 bases, the J end lost 8 bases, and 18 bases lay between the germline ends. This CDR3 reads CASGAVGSGEKLFF. CDR3 bases: TGTGCCAGCGGAGCAGTCGGCAGTGGGGAAAAACTGTTTTTT.

Notes on this clonotype: A junction boundary mismatches the germline segment, possibly from a read error. This rearrangement joins TRBV7-9 to TRBJ1-1, with 7 bases identical to TRBD1. This CDR3 is 17 amino acids long. CDR1 is SEHNR, CDR2 FQNEAQ, per germline (reference sequence). The CDR3 DNA sequence: TGTGCCAGCAACTTAGCGGGACAGACATCTTCGAACACTGAAGCTTTCTTT. Protein: CASNLAGQTSSNTEAFF.

This clonotype has a count of ten or more. This rearrangement joins TRBV18 to TRBJ1-1; tentative D call: TRBD1 (6 bases). Trimming stripped 3 bases from V and 4 bases from J, with 12 bases between. The CDR3 is made up of 14 amino acids. Germline V gene data show CDR1 as KGHSH and CDR2 as LQKENI. The CDR3 DNA sequence: TGTGCCAGCTCACCTTTAGAAGGGGGCACTGAAGCTTTCTTT. Translated: CASSPLEGGTEAFF.

This clonotype was detected many times. The chain is built from TRBV12-3 or TRBV12-4 and TRBJ2-1; D is undetermined. The CDR3 sequence is 13 residues long. V was trimmed by 8 bases and J by 4 bases, leaving 12 bases between them. Written as DNA, the CDR3 is TGTGCCAGCCGTGGGCGGATTTACAATGAGCAGTTCTTC. Residues: CASRGRIYNEQFF.

In its sample, this clonotype was seen many times. V usage is TRBV7-2 and J usage is TRBJ1-3; possibly TRBD1 for D (6 bases). The germline gives CDR1 SGHTA, CDR2 FQGNSA. V was cut by 5 bases and J by 7 bases, with 18 bases left in between. The CDR3 contains 15 residues. DNA of the CDR3: TGTGCCAGCAGCGTTAGGGGGGGTTTGGGGAACACCATATATTTT. Translated, it gives CASSVRGGLGNTIYF.

The chain carries TRBV5-1 and TRBJ2-7; 12 bases fit TRBD2. Per the germline V gene, CDR1 is SGHRS and CDR2 is YFSETQ. The trim removed 3 bases at V and 0 bases at J, leaving 10 bases unmatched. This CDR3 has 18 amino acids. As DNA, the CDR3 is TGCGCCAGCAGCTCAAACCCGACTAGCGGGGGTCCCTCCTACGAGCAGTACTTC. Its translation is CASSSNPTSGGPSYEQYF.

In its sample, this clonotype was seen a few times. V is TRBV27 and J is TRBJ1-2, with 10 bases aligning to TRBD1. CDR1 MNHEY and CDR2 SMNVEV come from the germline V gene (reference sequence). Losses at the gene ends were 7 bases for V and 3 bases for J; bases not matched to a gene: 8. The CDR3 length is 15 residues. CDR3 in amino acids: CASTETGGYDYGYTF. In DNA, the CDR3 is TGTGCCAGCACTGAGACAGGGGGCTATGACTATGGCTACACCTTC.

This clonotype was counted at least ten times. The CDR3 region is CASSDGLAGEGSTDTQYF. The CDR3 coding sequence is TGTGCCAGCAGTGATGGGCTAGCGGGGGAGGGTAGCACAGATACGCAGTATTTT. The chain recombines TRBV2 with TRBJ2-3; 10 bases align to TRBD2. The V and J ends lost 3 bases and 0 bases, in that order; junction bases with no gene match: 9. This CDR3 contains 18 residues. Looked up from germline, CDR1 is SNHLY and CDR2 is FYNNEI.

V usage is TRBV5-6 and J usage is TRBJ2-3; 7 nucleotides line up with TRBD2. The length of the CDR3 is 14 residues. Germline V gives CDR1 SGHDT, CDR2 YYEEEE. V gave up 7 bases and J gave up 0 bases; unmatched junction bases: 5. CDR3 bases: TGTGCCAGCCAGCGGGGAACTAGCACAGATACGCAGTATTTT. Translating gives CASQRGTSTDTQYF. Together with reference TRBV5-6 and TRBJ2-3, the CDR3 gives the full variable domain: DAGVTQSPTHLIKTRGQQVTLRCSPKSGHDTVSWYQQALGQGPQFIFQYYEEEERQRGNFPDRFSGHQFPNYSSELNVNALLLGDSALYLCASQRGTSTDTQYFGPGTRLTVL.

The table lists this clonotype with a count of one. The chain joins TRBV2 to TRBJ2-3; D is unclear. Trimming shortened V by 9 bases and J by 1 base, and 17 bases separated the two germline ends. Germline V gene data show CDR1 as SNHLY and CDR2 as FYNNEI. The CDR3 spans 15 residues. CDR3 amino acids: CASSSRPPGTDTQYF. The CDR3 nucleotides are TGTGCCAGTAGCTCGCGCCCCCCTGGCACAGATACGCAGTATTTT.

This clonotype has more than one count but fewer than ten. V is TRBV6-2 or TRBV6-3 and J is TRBJ2-3; D not resolved. The CDR3 covers 13 residues. V was clipped by 0 bases and J by 5 bases, with 6 bases between them. Germline loops: CDR1 MNHEY, CDR2 SVGEGT. CDR3 bases: TGTGCCAGCAGTTACTCACTACAAGATACGCAGTATTTT. Translated: CASSYSLQDTQYF.

The chain employs TRBV7-8 and TRBJ2-1; 8 nucleotides match TRBD2. V lost 2 bases to trimming and J lost 4 bases; unmatched junction nucleotides: 10. There are 17 residues in the CDR3. Germline CDR1 is SGHVS and CDR2 is FQNEAQ. The CDR3 protein is CASSLKRAGAQYNEQFF. As DNA, the CDR3 is TGTGCCAGCAGCTTAAAGAGAGCGGGAGCACAATACAATGAGCAGTTCTTC.

This clonotype showed up many times. Written as DNA, the CDR3 is TGTGCCAGCAGTAAGACCCGGGAGGGCATTCAGTACTTC. Its protein is CASSKTREGIQYF. V is TRBV6-5 and J is TRBJ2-4, with 8 bases matching TRBD2. The V and J ends lost 5 bases and 9 bases, in that order; junction bases with no gene match: 6. CDR3 length: 13 amino acids. The germline V gene has CDR1 MNHEY and CDR2 SVGAGI.

This clonotype showed up just a few times. The chain joins TRBV12-3 or TRBV12-4 to TRBJ2-7, with D tentatively TRBD1 (5 bases). The V gene lost 5 bases and the J gene lost 0 bases, with 11 bases spanning the gap. This CDR3 region has 14 residues. The CDR3 loop is CASSPSGRSYEQYF. The CDR3 DNA reads TGTGCCAGCAGTCCTTCAGGGCGCTCCTACGAGCAGTACTTC.

This clonotype has just one count. A far larger clone is one nucleotide away, so this likely arose from a read error. The chain uses TRBV5-1 and TRBJ2-5; TRBD2 matches at 13 bases. This CDR3 is built from 20 residues. The germline V gene encodes CDR1 SGHRS and CDR2 YFSETQ. The ends lost 4 bases at V and 11 bases at J; junction bases unmatched: 26. CDR3 sequence: CASSGGLAGILSSSYNEQYF. The CDR3 DNA reads as TGCGCCAGCAGCGGGGGACTAGCGGGGATCTTGTCCAGCTCCTACAATGAGCAGTACTTC. Using reference TRBV5-1 and TRBJ2-5 for the parts outside the CDR3, the full variable domain is KAGVTQTPRYLIKTRGQQVTLSCSPISGHRSVSWYQQTPGQGLQFLFEYFSETQRNKGNFPGRFSGRQFSNSRSEMNVSTLELGDSALYLCASSGGLAGILSSSYNEQYFGPGTRLLVL.

This clonotype occurred a few times. V usage is TRBV9 and J usage is TRBJ2-7; 7 bases match TRBD1. This CDR3 has 14 residues. Germline V gene sequence: CDR1 SGDLS, CDR2 YYNGEE. With 4 bases clipped from V and 4 bases from J, the junction kept 8 bases outside the gene matches. The CDR3 protein is CASSFGTAEYEQYF. In DNA form, the CDR3 reads TGTGCCAGCAGCTTCGGGACAGCCGAGTACGAGCAGTACTTC.

This clonotype came up many times. The rearrangement links TRBV28 to TRBJ2-5; D call uncertain. Trimming shortened V by 7 bases and J by 5 bases, and 8 bases separated the two germline ends. Per the germline V gene, CDR1 is MDHEN and CDR2 is SYDVKM. The CDR3 runs 11 residues. The CDR3 loop reads CASTQGETQYF. The CDR3 nucleotides are TGTGCCAGCACACAAGGGGAGACCCAGTACTTC. Full variable domain (remainder filled in from reference TRBV28 and TRBJ2-5): DVKVTQSSRYLVKRTGEKVFLECVQDMDHENMFWYRQDPGLGLRLIYFSYDVKMKEKGDIPEGYSVSREKKERFSLILESASTNQTSMYLCASTQGETQYFGPGTRLLVL.

The V call is TRBV5-1, the J call TRBJ1-4, with unresolved D. Germline CDR1 reads SGHRS; CDR2 reads YFSETQ. The germline V and J ends were trimmed by 0 bases and 7 bases, with 10 bases remaining between them. The CDR3 has 14 residues. CDR3 coding DNA: TGCGCCAGCAGCTTGGACCTGCCCGGTGAAAAACTGTTTTTT. Encoded protein: CASSLDLPGEKLFF.

The CDR3 region is CASSQDRVSYEQYF. The CDR3 bases are TGTGCCAGCAGCCAAGACAGGGTCTCCTACGAGCAGTACTTC. This chain links TRBV16 with TRBJ2-7, with 7 nucleotides matching TRBD1. V shed 2 bases, J shed 0 bases, and the junction held 1 base outside the gene matches. CDR3 size: 14 residues. The germline gives CDR1 KGHSY, CDR2 FQNENV.

Regarding this clonotype: A far larger clone is a single base away, which makes a read error likely. The CDR3 carries no conserved terminal phenylalanine or tryptophan, so it likely arises from a read error. V is TRBV13 and J is TRBJ2-5; D is possibly TRBD1 (6 bases). This CDR3 spans 13 amino acids. Germline loops: CDR1 PRHDT, CDR2 FYEKMQ (reference sequence). V was shortened by 5 bases and J by 4 bases, with 11 bases between the two germline ends. The CDR3 region has the DNA TGTGCCAGCAGCGGGGGCCGGCTAGAGACCCAGTACTCC. It is translated as CASSGGRLETQYS.

This clonotype was detected many times. The J gene is TRBJ2-5, the V gene TRBV7-2, with D possibly being TRBD2 (5 bases). This CDR3 region has 14 residues. Germline V gene lookup returns CDR1 SGHTA and CDR2 FQGNSA. The V and J ends lost 5 bases and 0 bases respectively, with 10 bases between them. This chain's CDR3 is CASSPWEYQETQYF. The CDR3 nucleotides read TGTGCCAGCAGCCCATGGGAGTACCAAGAGACCCAGTACTTC.

This clonotype appeared many times. The genes are TRBV28 and TRBJ1-1; 9 nucleotides line up with TRBD1. CDR3 length equals 16 residues. Germline CDR1 MDHEN, CDR2 SYDVKM. With V trimmed by 2 bases and J by 3 bases, 7 bases remained unmatched. The CDR3, as DNA: TGTGCCAGCAGTTTAGGGGACAGGGTCTGGTACACTGAAGCTTTCTTT. It yields the protein CASSLGDRVWYTEAFF. The full variable domain, completed using reference TRBV28 and TRBJ1-1, is DVKVTQSSRYLVKRTGEKVFLECVQDMDHENMFWYRQDPGLGLRLIYFSYDVKMKEKGDIPEGYSVSREKKERFSLILESASTNQTSMYLCASSLGDRVWYTEAFFGQGTRLTVV.

In the case of this clonotype: A much larger clone differs by one base, so this may be a read error. The final CDR3 position lacks the conserved phenylalanine or tryptophan, pointing to a likely read error. The chain couples TRBV6-1 to TRBJ2-1; unclear D gene. V shed 7 bases and J shed 11 bases, with 9 bases lying between them. CDR3 length: 10 residues. Germline V gene data show CDR1 as MNHNS and CDR2 as SASEGT. CDR3 bases: TGTGCCAGCACAGCCAAGAAGCAGTTCCTC. This gives the protein CASTAKKQFL.